A single sample gave rise to the 2 T cell receptor beta chains below, sequenced in a study of T cell responses to AZD1222 COVID-19 vaccine. The method was immunoSEQ multiplex PCR; TCRdb's version includes in-frame clones alone and lacks a portion of them. The sample yields 110,000 or so clones, about nine tenths seen once. The starting material was peripheral blood, obtained 28 days after the second AZD1222 dose. These receptors originate from an adult who received the AZD1222 COVID-19 vaccine.

The chain joins TRBV6-5 to TRBJ1-6; D remains ambiguous. The CDR3 is 13 amino acids. The V gene's germline CDR1 is MNHEY and CDR2 SVGAGI. Trimming cost V 11 bases and J 6 bases, with 14 bases left between them. The CDR3 spells CASASGTNSPLHF. CDR3 coding DNA: TGTGCCTCAGCATCGGGAACTAATTCACCCCTCCACTTT.

The rearrangement uses TRBV14 and TRBJ2-7; 7 bases are a match to TRBD2. Per germline, CDR1 SGHDN and CDR2 FVKESK. V shed 4 bases and J 5 bases; nucleotides not matched to a gene: 11. The CDR3 covers 15 residues. CDR3 sequence (DNA): TGTGCCAGCAGCCCCGGTGGTACTAGCGCTGACGAGCAGTACTTC. This sequence encodes CASSPGGTSADEQYF.